The rows below give T cell receptor beta chains drawn from one sample of a study of T cell repertoires in cytomegalovirus infection. These receptors have no identified antigens. TCRdb reanalysed the reads using MiXCR and keeps one entry per CDR3 protein. The profile shows about 60,000 distinct CDR3 sequences, 15% to 25% of them singletons. The sequenced sample was CD8+ T cells from cultured PBMCs, obtained from culture after CMV antigen stimulation. The receptors were sampled from a human donor in good health (CMV status not recorded). Some clones in this sample may be carry-over from other donors' samples. The CDR3 runs from the conserved cysteine through the conserved F or W. A D gene is named only where the DNA matches it firmly. Expanded clones are given a class, and other clones once, few, many or no size at all.

>NA|NA|TRBV12-3/TRBV12-4|TRBJ2-7
CASSPGGRYSYEQYF
TGTGCCAGCAGTCCAGGTGGGCGGTACTCCTACGAGCAGTACTTC
>NA|NA|TRBV7-2|TRBJ2-3
CASSLQNGDTQYF
TGTGCCAGCAGCTTACAAAACGGAGATACGCAGTATTTT
>NA|few|TRBV30|TRBJ2-5
CAWELTGRGTQYF
TGTGCCTGGGAGTTGACCGGGCGGGGGACCCAGTACTTC
>NA|few|TRBV7-8|TRBJ2-3
CASSSQGRTDTQYF
TGTGCCAGCAGCTCCCAAGGACGCACAGATACGCAGTATTTT
>NA|few|TRBV18|TRBJ1-5
CASSPSGVSNSNQPQHF
TGTGCCAGCTCACCCAGCGGAGTCAGCAATAGCAATCAGCCCCAGCATTTT
>NA|few|TRBV6-2/TRBV6-3|TRBJ2-1
CASSYSIVGRAQNNEQFF
TGTGCCAGCAGTTACTCGATCGTGGGCCGGGCCCAGAACAATGAGCAGTTCTTC
>NA|few|TRBV6-2/TRBV6-3|TRBJ1-2
CASSYLGNYGYTF
TGTGCCAGCAGTTACCTGGGTAACTATGGCTACACCTTC
>TRBD2|NA|TRBV7-2|TRBJ2-1
CASSLVAGDEQFF
TGTGCCAGCAGCTTAGTGGCGGGAGATGAGCAGTTCTTC
>NA|few|TRBV4-3|TRBJ2-7
CASSQARDGSYEQYF
TGCGCCAGCAGCCAAGCTCGGGACGGCTCCTACGAGCAGTACTTC
>NA|few|TRBV7-6|TRBJ2-1
CASSLEGVVGFGEQFF
TGTGCCAGCAGCTTAGAAGGGGTAGTGGGCTTTGGGGAGCAGTTCTTC
>NA|many|TRBV10-3|TRBJ1-5
CAISEVAGWPYYSNQPQHF
TGTGCCATCAGTGAGGTAGCAGGTTGGCCCTATTATAGCAATCAGCCCCAGCATTTT
>NA|NA|TRBV6-2/TRBV6-3|TRBJ1-1
CASRQGARTEAFF
TGTGCCAGCAGACAAGGGGCGAGGACTGAAGCTTTCTTT
>TRBD1|NA|TRBV27|TRBJ1-2
CASSTPGQGIGGYTF
TGTGCCAGCAGTACCCCCGGACAGGGCATAGGCGGCTACACCTTC
>NA|few|TRBV6-6|TRBJ2-3
CASSMGVDTQYF
TGTGCCAGCAGCATGGGGGTGGATACGCAGTATTTT
>NA|NA|TRBV19|TRBJ1-1
CASSPRSETNTEAFF
TGTGCCAGTAGTCCACGCTCAGAAACGAACACTGAAGCTTTCTTT
>NA|NA|TRBV20-1|TRBJ1-1
CSASPHSAPKNTEAFF
TGCAGTGCTAGCCCTCACTCGGCCCCAAAGAACACTGAAGCTTTCTTT
>TRBD1|NA|TRBV9|TRBJ2-4
CASSGGQGNIQYF
TGTGCCAGCAGTGGTGGACAGGGAAACATTCAGTACTTC
>NA|NA|TRBV6-2/TRBV6-3|TRBJ1-4
CASWGPRKNEKLFF
TGTGCCAGCTGGGGACCACGGAAGAATGAAAAACTGTTTTTT
>TRBD2|few|TRBV7-3|TRBJ2-7
CASSPKAGFYEQYF
TGTGCCAGCAGCCCTAAAGCGGGGTTCTACGAGCAGTACTTC
>NA|NA|TRBV12-3/TRBV12-4|TRBJ1-2
CASRGGIYGYTF
TGTGCCAGCAGGGGGGGAATCTATGGCTACACCTTC
>NA|NA|TRBV9|TRBJ2-7
CASSALIDSLEQYF
TGTGCCAGCAGCGCCCTTATTGACAGTTTGGAGCAGTACTTC
>NA|NA|TRBV5-6|TRBJ2-3
CASSGIVDVGGSADTQYF
TGTGCCAGCAGCGGAATAGTAGATGTGGGGGGTAGCGCAGATACGCAGTATTTT
>TRBD1|few|TRBV12-3/TRBV12-4|TRBJ2-7
CASRGSGTGSYEQYF
TGTGCCAGCAGGGGATCCGGGACAGGTTCCTACGAGCAGTACTTC
>TRBD1|few|TRBV7-9|TRBJ1-5
CASSIAGQGAKNQPQHF
TGTGCCAGCAGCATAGCCGGACAGGGTGCGAAAAATCAGCCCCAGCATTTT
>TRBD2|NA|TRBV7-3|TRBJ2-1
CASSYSGMGNEQFF
TGTGCCAGCAGCTATAGCGGGATGGGCAATGAGCAGTTCTTC
>TRBD1|NA|TRBV4-1|TRBJ1-1
CASSPTGGNTEAFF
TGCGCCAGCAGCCCCACAGGGGGGAACACTGAAGCTTTCTTT
>NA|many|TRBV2|TRBJ1-1
CASTDRPPEVTEAFF
TGTGCCAGCACCGACAGGCCACCTGAGGTCACTGAAGCTTTCTTT
>NA|NA|TRBV7-2|TRBJ1-2
CASSLAYIVTF
TGTGCCAGCAGCTTAGCGTATATCGTCACCTTC
>TRBD2|few|TRBV4-1|TRBJ2-1
CASSQDIERERHNEQFF
TGCGCCAGCAGCCAAGATATCGAGCGGGAGCGCCACAATGAGCAGTTCTTC
>NA|few|TRBV27|TRBJ2-7
CASSLTASYEQYF
TGTGCCAGCAGCCTGACAGCCTCCTACGAGCAGTACTTC
>NA|once|TRBV6-8|TRBJ2-7
CASSYSAYEQYF
TGTGCCAGCAGTTACTCGGCCTACGAGCAGTACTTC
>NA|few|TRBV7-8|TRBJ2-7
CASSPSPEFQYF
TGTGCCAGCAGCCCGTCCCCTGAGTTCCAGTACTTC
>NA|many|TRBV19|TRBJ1-5
CASSTSGRNQPQHF
TGTGCCAGTAGCACCTCCGGCAGAAATCAGCCCCAGCATTTT
>NA|few|TRBV27|TRBJ2-5
CASRGTPPGETQYF
TGTGCCAGCAGAGGGACTCCCCCGGGGGAGACCCAGTACTTC
>NA|NA|TRBV7-9|TRBJ2-1
CASSRLARNRWNEQFF
TGTGCCAGCAGCCGACTGGCCAGAAATAGATGGAATGAGCAGTTCTTC
>TRBD1|NA|TRBV14|TRBJ1-1
CASSQSIGQGHTEAFF
TGTGCCAGCAGCCAATCGATTGGACAGGGTCACACTGAAGCTTTCTTT
>TRBD1|NA|TRBV7-6|TRBJ2-5
CASSSVLTGVVTQYF
TGTGCCAGCAGCTCCGTTTTGACAGGGGTGGTGACCCAGTACTTC
>TRBD2|few|TRBV5-4|TRBJ2-6
CASSPGGAGANVLTF
TGTGCCAGCAGCCCCGGGGGGGCTGGGGCCAACGTCCTGACTTTC
>NA|NA|TRBV7-6|TRBJ1-6
CASSEGNGSPLHF
TGTGCCAGCAGCGAGGGAAACGGGTCACCCCTCCACTTT
>TRBD1|few|TRBV6-2/TRBV6-3|TRBJ1-2
CASRPDRRANYGYTF
TGTGCCAGCAGACCGGACAGGCGAGCTAACTATGGCTACACCTTC
>NA|few|TRBV7-6|TRBJ2-2
CASSLKGGELFF
TGTGCCAGCAGCTTGAAGGGAGGGGAGCTGTTTTTT
>TRBD1|NA|TRBV12-3/TRBV12-4|TRBJ1-2
CASSITGGGKHYYGYTF
TGTGCCAGCAGCATAACAGGGGGCGGGAAACATTACTATGGCTACACCTTC
>NA|many|TRBV7-9|TRBJ2-7
CASSSRRAGNYEQYF
TGTGCCAGCAGCTCAAGACGTGCGGGGAACTACGAGCAGTACTTC
>NA|NA|TRBV7-2|TRBJ2-3
CASTRRTDTQYF
TGTGCCAGCACCCGCCGAACAGATACGCAGTATTTT
>TRBD1|few|TRBV2|TRBJ1-2
CASSPDRAQLYGYTF
TGTGCCAGCAGTCCTGACAGGGCCCAGCTCTATGGCTACACCTTC
>NA|NA|TRBV5-8|TRBJ2-2
CASSLVGSNTGELFF
TGTGCCAGCAGCTTGGTGGGCAGTAACACCGGGGAGCTGTTTTTT
>NA|many|TRBV7-9|TRBJ1-6
CASSPKGENSPLHF
TGTGCCAGCAGCCCCAAGGGGGAGAATTCACCCCTCCACTTT
>TRBD2|NA|TRBV2|TRBJ2-1
CASRELAGEGIF
TGTGCCAGCAGAGAGCTAGCGGGAGAAGGTATCTTC
>TRBD1|many|TRBV15|TRBJ2-7
CATSSRDSSYEQYF
TGTGCCACCAGCAGTAGGGACAGCTCCTACGAGCAGTACTTC
>NA|few|TRBV20-1|TRBJ2-1
CSATGEGGGNEQFF
TGCAGTGCCACCGGGGAGGGAGGGGGCAATGAGCAGTTCTTC
>TRBD2|NA|TRBV4-3|TRBJ2-1
CASSQDLAGGPFEQFF
TGCGCCAGCAGCCAAGATTTAGCGGGAGGGCCGTTTGAGCAGTTCTTC
>NA|medium-sized|TRBV7-2|TRBJ2-7
CASSRERVTSGYEQYF
TGTGCCAGCAGTAGAGAAAGGGTTACCTCTGGTTACGAGCAGTACTTC
>NA|NA|TRBV7-8|TRBJ2-2
CASSLRMTGELFF
TGTGCCAGCAGCTTACGCATGACCGGGGAGCTGTTTTTT
>TRBD1|NA|TRBV19|TRBJ1-5
CASSIGPGQENQPQHF
TGTGCCAGTAGTATTGGGCCCGGACAGGAGAATCAGCCCCAGCATTTT
>TRBD1|NA|TRBV5-4|TRBJ1-3
CASSTDRGWSGNTIYF
TGTGCCAGCAGCACTGACAGGGGATGGTCTGGAAACACCATATATTTT